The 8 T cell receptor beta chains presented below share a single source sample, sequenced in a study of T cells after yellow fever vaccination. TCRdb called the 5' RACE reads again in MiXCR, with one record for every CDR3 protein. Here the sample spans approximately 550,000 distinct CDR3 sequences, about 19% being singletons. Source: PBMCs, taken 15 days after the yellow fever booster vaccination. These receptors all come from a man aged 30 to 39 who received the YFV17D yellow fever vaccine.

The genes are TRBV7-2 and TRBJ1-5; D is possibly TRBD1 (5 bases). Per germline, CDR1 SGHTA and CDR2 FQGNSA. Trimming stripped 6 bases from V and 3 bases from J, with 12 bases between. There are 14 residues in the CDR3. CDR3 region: CASSPSGTNQPQHF. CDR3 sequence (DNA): TGTGCCAGCAGTCCTAGCGGGACCAATCAGCCCCAGCATTTT.

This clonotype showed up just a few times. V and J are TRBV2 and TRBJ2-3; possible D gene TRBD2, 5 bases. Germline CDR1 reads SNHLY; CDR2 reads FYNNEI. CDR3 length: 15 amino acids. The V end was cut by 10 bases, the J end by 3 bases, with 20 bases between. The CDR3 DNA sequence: TGTGCCACCATTTTAAGGACTCCCCTGACAGATACGCAGTATTTT. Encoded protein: CATILRTPLTDTQYF.

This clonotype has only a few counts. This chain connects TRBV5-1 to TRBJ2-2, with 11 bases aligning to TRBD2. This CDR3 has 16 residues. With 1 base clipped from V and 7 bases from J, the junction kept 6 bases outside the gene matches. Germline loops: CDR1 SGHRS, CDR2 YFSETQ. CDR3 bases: TGCGCCAGCAGCTTGTTCACTAGCGGGAGCGTCGGGGAGCTGTTTTTT. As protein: CASSLFTSGSVGELFF.

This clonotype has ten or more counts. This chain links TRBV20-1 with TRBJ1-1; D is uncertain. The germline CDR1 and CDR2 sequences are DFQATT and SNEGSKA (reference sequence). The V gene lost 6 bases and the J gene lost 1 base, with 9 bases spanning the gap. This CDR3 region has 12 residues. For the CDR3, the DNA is TGCAGTGCCCGAGACGGGAACACTGAAGCTTTCTTT. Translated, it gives CSARDGNTEAFF.

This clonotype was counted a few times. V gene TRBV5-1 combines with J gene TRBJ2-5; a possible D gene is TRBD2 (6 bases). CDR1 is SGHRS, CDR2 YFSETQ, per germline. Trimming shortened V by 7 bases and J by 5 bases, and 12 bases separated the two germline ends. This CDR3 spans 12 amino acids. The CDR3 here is CASRQEGETQYF. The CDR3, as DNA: TGCGCCAGCCGCCAGGAGGGGGAGACCCAGTACTTC.

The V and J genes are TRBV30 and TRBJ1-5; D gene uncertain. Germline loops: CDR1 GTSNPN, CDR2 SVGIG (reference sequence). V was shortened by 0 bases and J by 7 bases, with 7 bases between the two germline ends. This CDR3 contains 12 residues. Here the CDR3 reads CAWSVGNQPQHF. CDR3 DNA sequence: TGTGCCTGGAGTGTAGGGAACCAGCCCCAGCATTTT.

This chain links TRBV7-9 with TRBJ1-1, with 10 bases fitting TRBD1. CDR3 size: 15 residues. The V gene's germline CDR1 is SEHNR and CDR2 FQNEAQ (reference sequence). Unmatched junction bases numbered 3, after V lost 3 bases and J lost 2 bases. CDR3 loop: CASSLGQGTNTEAFF. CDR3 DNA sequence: TGTGCCAGCAGCTTGGGACAGGGGACCAACACTGAAGCTTTCTTT.

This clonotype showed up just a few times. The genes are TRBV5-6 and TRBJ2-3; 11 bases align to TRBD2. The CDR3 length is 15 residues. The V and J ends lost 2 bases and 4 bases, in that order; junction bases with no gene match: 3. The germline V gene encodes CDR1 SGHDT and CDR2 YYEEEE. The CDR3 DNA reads TGTGCCAGCAGCTTAATACTAGCGGGAGCAGATACGCAGTATTTT. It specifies CASSLILAGADTQYF.